The 24 T cell receptor beta chains below all came from one sample that was sequenced in a study of vaccination effects on CD4 cells after COVID-19. These receptors have no known antigen. TCRdb keeps only in-frame clones here, not all; method: immunoSEQ multiplex PCR. In the table there are approximately 37,000 clones, 65% to 85% of which are singletons. Upon completion of around 9 days in culture, CD4+ T cells were isolated. The source was CD4+ T cells from PBMCs cultured without peptide, collected before COVID-19 vaccination. These TCRs come from a human donor who received a COVID-19 vaccine.

This clone was seen only once. The rearrangement joins TRBV7-2 to TRBJ2-7; D remains unclear. V was clipped by 5 bases and J by 3 bases, with 8 bases between them. There are 12 residues in the CDR3. The germline V gene encodes CDR1 SGHTA and CDR2 FQGNSA. CDR3 residues: CASSNDFYEQYF. The CDR3 nucleotides read TGTGCCAGCAGCAACGACTTCTACGAGCAGTACTTC.

The sample holds a few counts of this clone. This chain connects TRBV4-1 to TRBJ1-3, with a tentative D call TRBD1 (6 bases). The germline V gene has CDR1 MGHRA and CDR2 YSYEKL. The CDR3 covers 15 residues. V lost 0 bases and J lost 2, with 8 bases in between. CDR3 in DNA: TGCGCCAGCAGCCAAGAGGGGACAACTGGAAACACCATATATTTT. Protein: CASSQEGTTGNTIYF.

This chain joins TRBV7-2 and TRBJ2-5; tentatively, D is TRBD2 (5 bases). Trimming removed 5 bases at V and 7 bases at J, with 17 bases between. From germline, CDR1 is SGHTA and CDR2 FQGNSA. The CDR3 has 14 amino acids. CDR3 protein: CASSPHRGEGTQYF. In nucleotides, the CDR3 is TGTGCCAGCAGCCCACACCGGGGTGAGGGGACCCAGTACTTC.

This clone occurred once. This sequence joins TRBV6-4 and TRBJ2-4; TRBD1 agrees at 8 bases. Germline V gene lookup returns CDR1 MRHNA and CDR2 SNTAGT. The ends lost 10 bases at V and 6 bases at J; junction bases unmatched: 8. The CDR3 runs to 13 residues. The CDR3 DNA reads as TGTGCCATCTGGACAGGGTGGGGAAACATTCAGTACTTC. Translating it yields CAIWTGWGNIQYF.

The V gene is TRBV2, the J gene TRBJ2-7; maybe TRBD2 (5 bases). Germline V gives CDR1 SNHLY, CDR2 FYNNEI. The CDR3 has 14 amino acids. V was clipped by 10 bases and J by 3 bases, with 19 bases between them. The CDR3 sequence is CATDELLRDYEQYF. CDR3 DNA sequence: TGTGCCACCGACGAGCTACTACGGGACTACGAGCAGTACTTC.

This clone was recorded once. The chain combines TRBV19 with TRBJ1-2; D is unresolved. CDR3 size: 11 residues. Trimming removed 9 bases at V and 4 bases at J, with 9 bases between. The germline CDR1 and CDR2 sequences are LNHDA and SQIVND (reference sequence). The CDR3 here is CARSVFYGYTF. The CDR3 coding sequence is TGTGCCAGGTCAGTTTTCTATGGCTACACCTTC.

V is TRBV5-4 and J is TRBJ2-1; D unclear. With 2 bases removed from V and 5 bases from J, the gap between germline ends came to 8 bases. Germline V gene lookup returns CDR1 SGHNT and CDR2 YYREEE (reference sequence). This CDR3 comprises 13 residues. The CDR3 DNA is TGTGCCAGCAGCTTAGATCCCAACAATGAGCAGTTCTTC. Translating it yields CASSLDPNNEQFF.

The chain couples TRBV5-6 to TRBJ1-6; perhaps TRBD1 as D (5 bases). The CDR3 loop spans 14 amino acids. V lost 0 bases and J lost 8, with 9 bases in between. Germline V CDR1 and CDR2: SGHDT, YYEEEE. The CDR3 spells CASSLERGDSPLHF. CDR3 bases: TGTGCCAGCAGCTTGGAGAGGGGTGATTCACCCCTCCACTTT. Looking up the rest from reference TRBV5-6 and TRBJ1-6 gives the full variable domain: DAGVTQSPTHLIKTRGQQVTLRCSPKSGHDTVSWYQQALGQGPQFIFQYYEEEERQRGNFPDRFSGHQFPNYSSELNVNALLLGDSALYLCASSLERGDSPLHFGNGTRLTVT.

The chain employs TRBV3-1 (or the pseudogene TRBV3-2) and TRBJ1-3; D is unclear. Germline V gene data show CDR1 as LGHDT and CDR2 as YNNKEL (reference sequence). The CDR3 sequence is 12 residues long. V lost 6 bases to trimming and J lost 4 bases, with 7 bases between them. CDR3 region: CASRSLGNTIYF. The DNA of the CDR3 is TGTGCCAGCAGATCACTAGGAAACACCATATATTTT.

This clone came up a few times. The V call is TRBV19, the J call TRBJ1-3; D gene uncertain. Germline CDR1 reads LNHDA; CDR2 reads SQIVND (reference sequence). Deletions cut 7 bases from V and 2 bases from J, with 15 bases between. There are 15 residues in the CDR3. Here the CDR3 reads CASTPLAATGNTIYF. The CDR3 nucleotides are TGTGCCAGTACCCCTTTAGCGGCGACTGGAAACACCATATATTTT.

This chain joins TRBV30 and TRBJ1-3; no clear D. V lost 3 bases, J lost 2 bases, and 17 bases lay in between. The CDR3 is 16 amino acids. The germline CDR1 and CDR2 sequences are GTSNPN and SVGIG (reference sequence). CDR3: CAWSGTRAGPGNTIYF. For the CDR3, the DNA is TGTGCCTGGAGCGGAACAAGAGCGGGTCCTGGAAACACCATATATTTT.

The chain employs TRBV4-3 and TRBJ2-3; D possibly corresponds to TRBD2 (6 bases). CDR1 LGHNA and CDR2 YSLEER come from the germline V gene. The CDR3 extends over 19 amino acids. V lost 1 base, J lost 0 bases, and 20 bases lay in between. For the CDR3, the DNA is TGCGCCAGCAGCCAAGGAGGCGGGGCAACCGCTACTAGCACAGATACGCAGTATTTT. Residues: CASSQGGGATATSTDTQYF.

The CDR3 region is CASSKRRGTDYEQYF. The CDR3 DNA reads as TGTGCCAGCAGCAAACGGAGAGGGACGGACTACGAGCAGTACTTC. V and J are TRBV21-1 and TRBJ2-7. TRBV21-1 is classified as a pseudogene. The CDR3 contains 15 residues.

The gene calls are TRBV20-1 and TRBJ1-1; D is ambiguous. Germline loops: CDR1 DFQATT, CDR2 SNEGSKA (reference sequence). V was pared by 4 bases and J by 1 base, with 4 bases between. This CDR3 region has 11 residues. The CDR3 reads CSAIENTEAFF. CDR3 coding DNA: TGCAGTGCTATCGAGAACACTGAAGCTTTCTTT.

The chain is built from TRBV12-3 or TRBV12-4 and TRBJ1-2, with 7 bases identical to TRBD1. CDR3 size: 13 residues. Trimming at V came to 3 bases and at J to 4 bases, leaving 2 bases not matched to a gene. The CDR3 DNA is TGTGCCAGCAGTTTCACAGGGGCCTATGGCTACACCTTC. Its translation is CASSFTGAYGYTF.

The chain has TRBV4-3 and TRBJ1-4; D remains ambiguous. This CDR3 has 15 residues. Germline values: CDR1 LGHNA, CDR2 YSLEER. Trimming took 0 bases from V and 8 from J, leaving 13 bases between them. CDR3: CASSQERRVGEKLFF. CDR3 nucleotide sequence: TGCGCCAGCAGCCAAGAGAGAAGGGTTGGGGAAAAACTGTTTTTT.

This chain connects TRBV27 to TRBJ2-3, with D possibly being TRBD2 (5 bases). This CDR3 contains 16 residues. Trimming cost V 5 bases and J 0 bases, with 15 bases left between them. Germline CDR1 reads MNHEY; CDR2 reads SMNVEV (reference sequence). The DNA for the CDR3 is TGTGCCAGCAGTACCCTCGGGGTCGGGAGCACAGATACGCAGTATTTT. Its translation is CASSTLGVGSTDTQYF.

This chain joins TRBV27 and TRBJ1-2; 8 bases agree with TRBD1. Germline assignment: CDR1 MNHEY and CDR2 SMNVEV (reference sequence). J lost 6 bases, V lost 3 bases, and 6 bases had no gene match. The CDR3 runs to 14 residues. CDR3 bases: TGTGCCAGCAGTTTCTCGGACAGGGCTGATGGCTACACCTTC. Its protein is CASSFSDRADGYTF.

This chain uses TRBV28 with TRBJ2-7, with D possibly TRBD1 on 6 matching bases. The germline CDR1 and CDR2 sequences are MDHEN and SYDVKM. V was trimmed by 5 bases and J by 12 bases, leaving 11 bases between them. This CDR3 has 10 amino acids. The CDR3 DNA is TGTGCCAGCAGTCACAGGGAATCGTACTTC. Translated, it gives CASSHRESYF.

The V gene is TRBV19, the J gene TRBJ2-1; tentative D call: TRBD2 (6 bases). The ends were cut back, 7 bases at V and 5 bases at J, with 15 bases in the middle. Germline CDR1 LNHDA, CDR2 SQIVND (reference sequence). The CDR3 totals 14 residues. This CDR3 reads CASKGSGDNNEQFF. CDR3 nucleotides: TGTGCCAGTAAAGGTAGCGGAGATAACAATGAGCAGTTCTTC.

V is TRBV5-1 and J is TRBJ2-5, with 7 bases fitting TRBD1. Germline CDR1 SGHRS, CDR2 YFSETQ. The CDR3 is 13 residues long. Losses at the gene ends were 3 bases for V and 1 base for J; bases not matched to a gene: 0. The CDR3 nucleotides are TGCGCCAGCAGCTACAGGGGCCAAGAGACCCAGTACTTC. Protein product: CASSYRGQETQYF.

The V gene is TRBV3-1 (or the pseudogene TRBV3-2), the J gene TRBJ2-2; 13 positions agree with TRBD2. Germline V CDR1 and CDR2: LGHDT, YNNKEL (reference sequence). The CDR3 extends over 18 amino acids. V was clipped by 3 bases and J by 3 bases; unmatched bases: 7. The CDR3 here is CASSHNLLAGGHTGELFF. The CDR3 nucleotides are TGTGCCAGCAGCCATAACCTACTAGCGGGAGGGCACACCGGGGAGCTGTTTTTT.

The chain recombines TRBV30 with TRBJ2-6; D may be TRBD1 (5 bases). The germline V and J ends were trimmed by 0 bases and 3 bases, with 9 bases remaining between them. CDR3 length equals 15 residues. Germline lookup yields CDR1 GTSNPN and CDR2 SVGIG (reference sequence). The CDR3 loop is CAWSVLQGGANVLTF. In DNA, the CDR3 is TGTGCCTGGAGTGTACTCCAGGGTGGGGCCAACGTCCTGACTTTC. The entire variable domain, with the rest obtained from reference TRBV30 and TRBJ2-6, is as follows: SQTIHQWPATLVQPVGSPLSLECTVEGTSNPNLYWYRQAAGRGLQLLFYSVGIGQISSEVPQNLSASRPQDRQFILSSKKLLLSDSGFYLCAWSVLQGGANVLTFGAGSRLTVL.

This clone is medium-sized in the sample. CDR3 nucleotide sequence: TGTGCCAGCAGCTTAGAAGCAGGGGGGTATGGCTACACCTTC. This sequence encodes CASSLEAGGYGYTF. The chain has TRBV7-2 and TRBJ1-2; 7 nucleotides agree with TRBD1. The V gene's germline CDR1 is SGHTA and CDR2 FQGNSA. The CDR3 sequence is 14 residues long. Trimming took 1 base from V and 5 from J; bases not matched to a gene: 4.